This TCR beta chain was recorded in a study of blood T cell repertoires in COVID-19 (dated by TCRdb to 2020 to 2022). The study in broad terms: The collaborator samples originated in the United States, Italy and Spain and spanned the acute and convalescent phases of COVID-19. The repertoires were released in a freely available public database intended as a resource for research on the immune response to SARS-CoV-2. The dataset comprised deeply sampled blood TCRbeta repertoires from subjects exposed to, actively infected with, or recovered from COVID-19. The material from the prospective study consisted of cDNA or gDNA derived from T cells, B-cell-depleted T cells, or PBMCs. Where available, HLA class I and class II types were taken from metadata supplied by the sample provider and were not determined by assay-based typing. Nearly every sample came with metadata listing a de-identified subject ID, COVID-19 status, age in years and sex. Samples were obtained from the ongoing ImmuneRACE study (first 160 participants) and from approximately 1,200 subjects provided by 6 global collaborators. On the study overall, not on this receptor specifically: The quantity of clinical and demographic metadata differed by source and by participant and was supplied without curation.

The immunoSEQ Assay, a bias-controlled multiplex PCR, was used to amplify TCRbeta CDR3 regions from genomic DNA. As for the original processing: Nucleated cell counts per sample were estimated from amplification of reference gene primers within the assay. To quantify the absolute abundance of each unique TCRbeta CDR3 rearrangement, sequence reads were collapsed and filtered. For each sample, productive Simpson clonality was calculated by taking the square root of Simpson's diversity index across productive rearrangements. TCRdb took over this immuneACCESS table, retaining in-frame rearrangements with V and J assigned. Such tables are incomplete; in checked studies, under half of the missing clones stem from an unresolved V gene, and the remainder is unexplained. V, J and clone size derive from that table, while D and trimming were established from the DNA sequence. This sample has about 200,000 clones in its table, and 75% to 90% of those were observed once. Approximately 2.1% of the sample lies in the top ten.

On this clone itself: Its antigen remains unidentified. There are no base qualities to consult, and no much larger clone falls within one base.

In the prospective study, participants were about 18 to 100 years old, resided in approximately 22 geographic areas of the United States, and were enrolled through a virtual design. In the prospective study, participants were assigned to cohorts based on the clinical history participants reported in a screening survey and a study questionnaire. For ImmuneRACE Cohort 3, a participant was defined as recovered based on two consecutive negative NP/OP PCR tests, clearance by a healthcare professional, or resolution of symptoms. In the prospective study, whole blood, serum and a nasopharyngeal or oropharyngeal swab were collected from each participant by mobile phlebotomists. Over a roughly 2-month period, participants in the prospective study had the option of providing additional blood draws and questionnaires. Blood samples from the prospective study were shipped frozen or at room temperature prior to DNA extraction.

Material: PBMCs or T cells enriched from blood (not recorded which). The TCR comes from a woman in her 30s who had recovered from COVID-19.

The DNA sequence follows: TGTGCCAGCACGCCACGGAGTTCTGGGGGCTACACCTTC. The encoded protein is CASTPRSSGGYTF. The rearrangement joined TRBV12-3 or TRBV12-4 to TRBJ1-2; no confident D gene assignment can be made. V and J lose 7 bases and 8 bases, and a span of 17 bases separates them. The CDR3 spans 13 residues, from the cysteine through the phenylalanine. Just the 39-base CDR3 DNA is kept, in frame starting at base 1.